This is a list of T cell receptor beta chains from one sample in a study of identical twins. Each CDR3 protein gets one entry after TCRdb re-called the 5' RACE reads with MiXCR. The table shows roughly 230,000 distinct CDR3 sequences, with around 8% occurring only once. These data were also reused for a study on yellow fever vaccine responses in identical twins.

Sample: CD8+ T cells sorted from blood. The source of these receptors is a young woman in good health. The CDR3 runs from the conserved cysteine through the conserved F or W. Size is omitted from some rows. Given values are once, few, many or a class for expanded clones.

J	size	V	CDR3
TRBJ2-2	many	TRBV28	CASSLDGGPVTGELFF
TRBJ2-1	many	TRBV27	CASMGGFNNEQFF
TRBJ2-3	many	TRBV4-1	CASSHRDKVTDTQYF
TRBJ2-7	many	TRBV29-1	CSVEGGRDLEQYF
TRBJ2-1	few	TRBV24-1	CATSDFFGGYNEQFF
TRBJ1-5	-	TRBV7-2	CASSFHVDSNQPQHF
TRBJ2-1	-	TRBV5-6	CASSYPSGLAGDEQFF
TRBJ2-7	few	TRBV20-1	CSARDWWGGNSYEQYF
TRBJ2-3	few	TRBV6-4	CASSDWAQDTQYF
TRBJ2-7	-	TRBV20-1	CSPQPRSAYEQYF
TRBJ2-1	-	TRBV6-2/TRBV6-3	CASSYFLPSQTAYNEQFF
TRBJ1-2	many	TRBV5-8	CASSYGTGNYGYTF
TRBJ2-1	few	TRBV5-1	CASSVLAGGYEQFF
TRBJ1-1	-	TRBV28	CASSLFRASMNTEAFF
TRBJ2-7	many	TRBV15	CATSRAGLSSYEQYF
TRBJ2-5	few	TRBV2	CASSSPGSYQETQYF
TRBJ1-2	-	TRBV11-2	CASSLDGTAYGYTF
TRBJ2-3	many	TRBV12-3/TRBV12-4	CASSSSGTGGTDTQYF
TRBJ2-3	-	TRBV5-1	CASSPYTSGSSTDTQYF
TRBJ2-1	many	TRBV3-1	CASSQEIWIEQFF
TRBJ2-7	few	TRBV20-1	CSARPINQGTVYEQYF
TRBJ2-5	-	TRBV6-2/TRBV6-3	CASSYSAGGLQETQYF
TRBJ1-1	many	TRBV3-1	CASADGVEAFF
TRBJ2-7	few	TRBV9	CASSSSGTDYDEQYF
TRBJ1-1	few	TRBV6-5	CASSYTMDTEAFF
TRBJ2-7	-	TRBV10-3	CAISESTGVYEQYF
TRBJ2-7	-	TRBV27	CASSLSPATYEQYF
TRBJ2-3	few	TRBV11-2	CASSPGVSRSTDTQYF
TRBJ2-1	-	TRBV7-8	CASSPLSASYNEQFF
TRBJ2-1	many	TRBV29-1	CSVTGGSYNEQFF
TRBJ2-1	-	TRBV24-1	CATSDFRQGDYNEQFF
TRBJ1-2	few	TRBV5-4	CASSLEPGQGMGYGYTF
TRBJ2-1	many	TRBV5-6	CASSLLPGGLNEQFF
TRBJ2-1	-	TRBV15	CATSREGLAGEEQFF
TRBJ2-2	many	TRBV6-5	CASSYGVGTGELFF
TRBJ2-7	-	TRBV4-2	CASSQAAGAYEQYF
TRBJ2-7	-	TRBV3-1	CASSQVSQIHEQYF
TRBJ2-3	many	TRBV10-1	CASSSAGDADTQYF
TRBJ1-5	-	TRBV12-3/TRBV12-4	CASSLGPQGYQPQHF
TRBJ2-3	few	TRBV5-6	CASSLGLSDQYF
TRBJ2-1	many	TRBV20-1	CSAYWTSANNEQFF
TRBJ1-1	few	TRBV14	CASSQTQTGWTEAFF
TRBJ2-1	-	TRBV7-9	CASSQGASGRAGEQFF
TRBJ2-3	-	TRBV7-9	CASRTLGDPSTDTQYF
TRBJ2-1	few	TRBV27	CASSHPAGEGEQFF
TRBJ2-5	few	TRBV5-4	CASSWDSRGQYF
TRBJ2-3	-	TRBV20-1	CSARKLAGGMDTQYF
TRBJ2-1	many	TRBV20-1	CSARGDGTINEQFF
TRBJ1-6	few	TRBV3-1	CASSQEPGGYSPLHF
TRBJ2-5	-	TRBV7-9	CASSPAQETQYF
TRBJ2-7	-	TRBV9	CASSPIEQYF